The 13 T cell receptor beta chains below all came from one sample that was sequenced in a study of CXCR3-negative and CXCR3-positive naive CD8 T cells. UMI labels and 5' RACE were used to prepare the TRB cDNA libraries. TCRdb reprocessed the 5' RACE reads and reports one entry per CDR3 protein, with no DNA. Seen in this sample are about 62,000 distinct CDR3 sequences; the ten most common clones hold around 4%. Sequencing input: naive CXCR3- CD8+ T cells from blood. As to subset: CD45RO-CCR7+CD27+CD95- naive CD8+ T cells lacking CXCR3 (TNR3-). The source of these receptors is a human donor in good health. Some clones in this sample may be carry-over from other donors' samples.

The V and J genes are TRBV20-1 and TRBJ1-2; the D gene TCRdb calls, TRBD1, cannot be checked with no DNA. Germline values: CDR1 DFQATT, CDR2 SNEGSKA (reference sequence). This CDR3 region has 15 residues. CDR3 region: CSARDPTGVPSGYTF.

CDR3: CASSLSGSPPLSSYNEQFF. The V and J genes are TRBV27 and TRBJ2-1; TCRdb indicates TRBD2, and absent DNA this call remains unverified. The length of the CDR3 is 19 residues. Germline V CDR1 and CDR2: MNHEY, SMNVEV (reference sequence).

The chain carries TRBV9 and TRBJ1-1. CDR3 length: 13 amino acids. Germline lookup yields CDR1 SGDLS and CDR2 YYNGEE. Here the CDR3 reads CASSVAWGTEAFF.

The genes are TRBV29-1 and TRBJ2-5; TCRdb designates TRBD2, a call that cannot be tested without DNA. Germline V gene sequence: CDR1 SQVTM, CDR2 ANQGSEA. The CDR3 loop spans 16 amino acids. The CDR3 sequence: CSVDVLAGRYQETQYF.

The genes are TRBV6-5 and TRBJ2-1; as DNA is missing, the TRBD1 call by TCRdb cannot be tested. Germline V gene sequence: CDR1 MNHEY, CDR2 SVGAGI. The CDR3 has 16 amino acids. CDR3 loop: CASSPSGTGLIYEQFF.

The rearrangement joins TRBV7-9 to TRBJ2-5; the TCRdb call, TRBD2, lacks DNA for checking. From germline, CDR1 is SEHNR and CDR2 FQNEAQ (reference sequence). The CDR3 consists of 14 residues. This chain's CDR3 is CASSPSLEKETQYF.

This chain uses TRBV12-3 or TRBV12-4 with TRBJ2-1; TCRdb's assignment of TRBD1 cannot be checked, as there is no DNA. The CDR3 runs to 12 residues. CDR3 in amino acids: CASSFPGPEQFF.

This clonotype is labeled medium-sized based on frequency. V gene TRBV12-3 or TRBV12-4 combines with J gene TRBJ2-7. This CDR3 region has 13 residues. The CDR3 is CASSLSRSYEQYF.

The chain recombines TRBV29-1 with TRBJ2-5. CDR3 length: 12 amino acids. Per the germline V gene, CDR1 is SQVTM and CDR2 is ANQGSEA. CDR3 sequence: CSVDWSRETQYF.

The rearrangement joins TRBV9 to TRBJ2-4; lacking DNA, the TRBD1 call made by TCRdb goes unchecked. The CDR3 totals 17 residues. Germline loops: CDR1 SGDLS, CDR2 YYNGEE. CDR3 sequence reads: CASSPKRGDMWGDIQYF.

The chain couples TRBV14 to TRBJ2-7; the TCRdb D gene call, TRBD1, has no DNA to confirm it. The CDR3 length is 15 residues. Germline loops: CDR1 SGHDN, CDR2 FVKESK. CDR3 residues: CASSPTGTYPYEQYF.

The chain has TRBV2 and TRBJ2-1; TCRdb lists TRBD1, though no DNA is available to test this call. Looked up from germline, CDR1 is SNHLY and CDR2 is FYNNEI. The CDR3 is made up of 18 amino acids. CDR3 amino acids: CASRGPTGQEGRVYEQFF.

The chain joins TRBV20-1 to TRBJ1-2. This CDR3 contains 14 residues. The germline V gene encodes CDR1 DFQATT and CDR2 SNEGSKA (reference sequence). CDR3: CSARDLERSYGYTF.